The next 20 T cell receptor beta chains were all read from a single sample in a study of shared clonotypes between healthy human individuals. Clones were sequenced by immunoSEQ multiplex PCR, and TCRdb holds only the in-frame ones, with some missing. This sample yields some 510,000 clones, of which 60% to 85% are seen a single time; over 10% belongs to the top ten. Sequenced input: PBMCs. Receptors originate from a woman in her forties in good health. Some clones in this sample may be carry-over from other donors' samples.

The chain links TRBV5-5 to TRBJ1-1, with TRBD1 matching over 9 bases. Trimming took 5 bases from V and 2 from J; bases not matched to a gene: 10. The CDR3 spans 16 residues. Germline CDR1 reads SGHKS; CDR2 reads YYEKEE (reference sequence). CDR3 in amino acids: CASRPDRGTQNTEAFF. The DNA for the CDR3 is TGTGCCAGCAGGCCGGACAGGGGAACCCAAAACACTGAAGCTTTCTTT.

The chain employs TRBV5-1 and TRBJ2-1, with TRBD2 matching over 7 bases. Germline V CDR1 and CDR2: SGHRS, YFSETQ. J was trimmed by 1 base and V by 4 bases; bases with no gene match: 14. The CDR3 has 18 residues. CDR3 sequence reads: CASSPAGGAGESYNEQFF. Here the CDR3 DNA reads TGCGCCAGCAGCCCTGCCGGCGGGGCGGGAGAGTCCTACAATGAGCAGTTCTTC.

The chain has TRBV5-1 and TRBJ2-5; TRBD1 or TRBD2 may be the D gene (6 bases each). This CDR3 is 12 amino acids long. V gave up 9 bases and J gave up 5 bases, with 14 bases separating them. CDR1 is SGHRS, CDR2 YFSETQ, per germline. The CDR3 DNA is TGCGCCACCCGAGGAGGGGGGGAGACCCAGTACTTC. It translates to CATRGGGETQYF.

V gene TRBV15 combines with J gene TRBJ2-1; 8 bases match TRBD2. J gave up 8 bases and V 8 bases, and 11 bases lay outside the gene matches. The germline CDR1 and CDR2 sequences are LNHNV and YYDKDF (reference sequence). The CDR3 runs 14 residues. The CDR3: CATGMRLALYEQFF. In nucleotides, the CDR3 is TGTGCCACCGGAATGAGACTAGCGTTGTATGAGCAGTTCTTC.

The chain uses TRBV28 and TRBJ2-7, with TRBD2 identical over 14 bases. CDR1 is MDHEN and CDR2 is SYDVKM in the germline V gene. The J segment lost 3 bases and the V segment lost 1 base, leaving 2 bases of the junction unmatched. This CDR3 has 16 amino acids. CDR3 region: CASSLSGTSGSYEQYF. In DNA form, the CDR3 reads TGTGCCAGCAGTTTATCCGGGACTAGCGGGAGCTACGAGCAGTACTTC.

The chain has TRBV19 and TRBJ2-1, with TRBD2 matching over 12 bases. Unmatched junction bases numbered 4, after V lost 6 bases and J lost 4 bases. The CDR3 consists of 15 residues. Germline CDR1 reads LNHDA; CDR2 reads SQIVND (reference sequence). As DNA, the CDR3 is TGTGCCAGTAGAGGTGGGACTAGCGGGTACAATGAGCAGTTCTTC. It specifies CASRGGTSGYNEQFF.

The CDR3 coding sequence is TGTGCCAGCAGCTTCTCCCGGAGCGGTAGCAATCAGCCCCAGCATTTT. Translated, it gives CASSFSRSGSNQPQHF. This chain links TRBV11-1 with TRBJ1-5; no clear D. Trimming took off 3 bases at V and 0 bases at J, with 12 bases between the two ends. Germline V gene data show CDR1 as SGHAT and CDR2 as FQDESV (reference sequence). The CDR3 length is 16 residues. Based on the CDR3 plus reference TRBV11-1 and TRBJ1-5, the full variable domain is EAEVAQSPRYKITEKSQAVAFWCDPISGHATLYWYRQILGQGPELLVQFQDESVVDDSQLPKDRFSAERLKGVDSTLKIQPAELGDSAMYLCASSFSRSGSNQPQHFGDGTRLSIL.

This rearrangement joins TRBV30 to TRBJ1-1; D is unresolved. CDR3 length: 20 amino acids. Trimming pared 0 bases from V and 0 bases from J, leaving 26 bases between. Per the germline V gene, CDR1 is GTSNPN and CDR2 is SVGIG (reference sequence). DNA of the CDR3: TGTGCCTGGAGTGTCCCCTCGTTCAGACGGGAGCCTTACATGAACACTGAAGCTTTCTTT. The encoded protein is CAWSVPSFRREPYMNTEAFF.

The chain uses TRBV9 and TRBJ2-5; TRBD2 agrees at 8 bases. This CDR3 comprises 15 residues. CDR1 is SGDLS and CDR2 is YYNGEE in the germline V gene. V was clipped by 3 bases and J by 5 bases; unmatched bases: 9. CDR3 residues: CASSERSGSWETQYF. The CDR3 region has the DNA TGTGCCAGCAGCGAGCGGAGCGGGAGTTGGGAGACCCAGTACTTC.

As for this clone: Being one base from a much bigger clone, this may be a read error. The chain combines TRBV5-4 with TRBJ2-7, with 8 nucleotides matching TRBD1. V shed 5 bases and J 3 bases; nucleotides not matched to a gene: 4. The CDR3 has 13 residues. Germline V gene sequence: CDR1 SGHNT, CDR2 YYREEE (reference sequence). For the CDR3, the DNA is TGTGCCAGCAGTTGGACAGGGAACTACGAGCAGTACTTC. This gives the protein CASSWTGNYEQYF. Filled out from reference TRBV5-4 and TRBJ2-7, the complete variable domain reads ETGVTQSPTHLIKTRGQQVTLRCSSQSGHNTVSWYQQALGQGPQFIFQYYREEENGRGNFPPRFSGLQFPNYSSELNVNALELDDSALYLCASSWTGNYEQYFGPGTRLTVT.

Comments on this clone: The same CDR3 can be traced to other DNA sequences in this sample. The chain is built from TRBV6-1 and TRBJ1-5; D gene ambiguous. The V gene's germline CDR1 is MNHNS and CDR2 SASEGT. The V end lost 2 bases, the J end lost 0 bases, and 5 bases lay between the germline ends. This CDR3 spans 14 amino acids. CDR3 nucleotide sequence: TGTGCCAGCAGTGAACATTATAGCAATCAGCCCCAGCATTTT. Residues: CASSEHYSNQPQHF.

V and J are TRBV2 and TRBJ2-7; the D gene is possibly TRBD1 (5 bases). The CDR3 is made up of 11 amino acids. The germline V gene has CDR1 SNHLY and CDR2 FYNNEI. Trimming pared 8 bases from V and 4 bases from J, leaving 9 bases between. The CDR3 DNA is TGTGCCAGCGGAGACAGTTACGAGCAGTACTTC. Translated, it gives CASGDSYEQYF.

The CDR3 loop is CASRREGPEQYF. CDR3 nucleotide sequence: TGTGCCAGCAGGCGGGAGGGACCCGAGCAGTACTTC. The genes are TRBV2 and TRBJ2-7; TRBD2 agrees at 9 bases. CDR1 and CDR2 from the germline V gene are SNHLY and FYNNEI. The length of the CDR3 is 12 residues. With V trimmed by 6 bases and J by 6 bases, 3 bases remained unmatched.

This clone was picked up a small number of times. The V call is TRBV19, the J call TRBJ1-2; 8 bases line up with TRBD1. Germline V gene sequence: CDR1 LNHDA, CDR2 SQIVND (reference sequence). The CDR3 extends over 14 amino acids. V trimming: 9 bases; J trimming: 3 bases; junction bases outside the gene matches: 9. CDR3 loop: CASQDRGSYYGYTF. CDR3 nucleotides: TGTGCCAGCCAAGACAGGGGATCTTACTATGGCTACACCTTC.

The count of this clone is one. The rearrangement uses TRBV19 and TRBJ2-3; unclear D gene. Germline values: CDR1 LNHDA, CDR2 SQIVND (reference sequence). The CDR3 loop spans 12 amino acids. Trimming stripped 7 bases from V and 6 bases from J, with 11 bases between. CDR3 sequence: CASNALGDTQYF. The CDR3 nucleotides read TGTGCCAGTAATGCGCTTGGGGATACGCAGTATTTT.

The chain is built from TRBV27 and TRBJ2-2; the D gene could be TRBD1 or TRBD2 (5 bases each). The CDR3 totals 17 residues. The V and J ends lost 2 bases and 3 bases respectively, with 16 bases between them. The germline V gene has CDR1 MNHEY and CDR2 SMNVEV (reference sequence). The CDR3 DNA sequence: TGTGCCAGCAGTTTAAGACCCCCGGGACCGTACACCGGGGAGCTGTTTTTT. Protein sequence: CASSLRPPGPYTGELFF.

Regarding this clone: The sample holds other DNA sequences that translate to the same CDR3. The genes are TRBV5-1 and TRBJ2-1, with 8 bases lining up with TRBD1. Germline lookup yields CDR1 SGHRS and CDR2 YFSETQ. J lost 2 bases, V lost 0 bases, and 1 base had no gene match. The CDR3 loop spans 15 amino acids. The CDR3 DNA reads as TGCGCCAGCAGCTTGGGACAGGGGCCCTACAATGAGCAGTTCTTC. Amino acid sequence: CASSLGQGPYNEQFF.

The chain combines TRBV7-2 with TRBJ1-3, with a tentative D call TRBD1 (6 bases). Germline assignment: CDR1 SGHTA and CDR2 FQGNSA. V shed 5 bases and J shed 2 bases, with 13 bases lying between them. This CDR3 spans 15 amino acids. The CDR3 sequence: CASSATGNPGNTIYF. The DNA of the CDR3 is TGTGCCAGCAGCGCCACAGGGAACCCTGGAAACACCATATATTTT.

The chain employs TRBV5-5 and TRBJ1-4, with D unresolved. This CDR3 has 14 residues. Trimming cost V 3 bases and J 4 bases, with 10 bases left between them. Germline CDR1 SGHKS, CDR2 YYEKEE (reference sequence). The CDR3 coding sequence is TGTGCCAGCAGCTGGGCTGGTGGTAATGAAAAACTGTTTTTT. It specifies CASSWAGGNEKLFF.

The chain joins TRBV7-8 to TRBJ2-7, with 10 bases lining up with TRBD2. The CDR3 consists of 13 residues. Germline-derived CDR1 and CDR2 are SGHVS and FQNEAQ. Losses at the gene ends were 4 bases for V and 6 bases for J; bases not matched to a gene: 3. The CDR3: CASSSSGSPEQYF. CDR3 sequence (DNA): TGTGCCAGCAGCTCTAGCGGGAGCCCCGAGCAGTACTTC.